These T cell receptor beta chains were read from a single sample in a study of blood T cell repertoires in COVID-19. The assay was immunoSEQ multiplex PCR, and TCRdb's table has in-frame clones only and misses some. The sample has more than 300,000 clones; around 87% are singletons. Input material: peripheral blood. Receptors originate from a woman aged 25 to 45 with COVID-19, enrolled during active disease. Both conserved end residues are part of each CDR3. D genes are given only for firm matches.

d_call v_call cdr3_aa
- TRBV6-5 CASSLGVTESLHF
TRBD2 TRBV24-1 CATSERRLAGPQETQYF
TRBD2 TRBV2 CASRRAGGPNEQFF
TRBD1 TRBV6-5 CASKRPGTGPYEQYF
- TRBV9 CASSSGTPRDTQYF
- TRBV21-1 CASSWQAGNETQYF
TRBD2 TRBV27 CASGGGLGFGGELFF
- TRBV3-1/TRBV3-2 CASSQEGPGGSYEQYF
- TRBV5-4 CASSLRTNRFSGANVLTF
- TRBV6-5 CASTAQVHQGGPQHF
- TRBV7-9 CASGGSYEQYF
TRBD1 TRBV5-4 CASRSDRGGYEQYF
- TRBV6-2/TRBV6-3 CASSILPVIDQPQHF
- TRBV18 CASSPPGDTDTQYF
TRBD2 TRBV10-3 CAISEDLAGASYEQYF
- TRBV3-1/TRBV3-2 CASSPLSNQPQHF
TRBD2 TRBV11-2 CASSLYPGLAGNEQFF
TRBD1 TRBV4-2 CASSPETGARNQPQHF
TRBD1 TRBV15 CATSRGTGQGQETQYF
TRBD1 TRBV28 CASSDVAGQRGYTF
- TRBV7-6 CASSPAGTPYEQYF
TRBD2 TRBV18 CASSPKRAGGLGDTQYF
- TRBV28 CASSLLADNTGELFF
TRBD1 TRBV5-5 CASSLGDRGNYGYTF
- TRBV4-2 CASSQPLGDQPQHF
- TRBV12-2 CASRPAGQVYNQPQHF
- TRBV29-1 CSVEISGVLGYTF
- TRBV11-2 CASSLGRNSYEQYF
TRBD1 TRBV9 CASSPDGTAYEQYF
TRBD2 TRBV24-1 CATSDVGGSDTGELFF
- TRBV2 CASSQQGATGELFF
- TRBV12-5 CASAYSQGPDTQYF
TRBD2 TRBV20-1 CSASEPPRGGVYEQYF
- TRBV9 CASSVVRTDTQYF
- TRBV5-1 CASRNLGGDNSPLHF
TRBD2 TRBV10-1 CASSETTSGRTEQYF
TRBD2 TRBV29-1 CSVGTSLVEQYF
TRBD2 TRBV5-1 CASSLVPGGAETQYF
- TRBV5-8 CASSFIQGGQPQHF
- TRBV15 CATSKTGNTEAFF
- TRBV23-1 CASSQSAVGGTDAYEQYF
- TRBV5-1 CASSLDGARGEQYF
- TRBV19 CASSIVPPLVNTEAFF
- TRBV9 CASGPGVESYEQYF
TRBD2 TRBV5-1 CASSLYLAEDYEQYF